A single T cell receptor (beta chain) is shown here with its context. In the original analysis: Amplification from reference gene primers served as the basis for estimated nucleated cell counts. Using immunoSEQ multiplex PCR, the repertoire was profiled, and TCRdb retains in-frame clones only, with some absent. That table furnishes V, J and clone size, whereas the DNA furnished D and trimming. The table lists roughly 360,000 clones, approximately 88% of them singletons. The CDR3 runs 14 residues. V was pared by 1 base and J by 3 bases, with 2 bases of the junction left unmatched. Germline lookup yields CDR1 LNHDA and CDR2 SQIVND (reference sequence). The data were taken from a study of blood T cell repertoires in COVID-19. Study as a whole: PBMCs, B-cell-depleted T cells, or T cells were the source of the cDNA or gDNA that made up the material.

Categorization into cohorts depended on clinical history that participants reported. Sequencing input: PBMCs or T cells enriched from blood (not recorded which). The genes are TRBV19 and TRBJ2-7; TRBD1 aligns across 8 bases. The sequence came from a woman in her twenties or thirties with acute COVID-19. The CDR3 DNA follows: TGTGCCAGTAGTATAGGAGGACAGGGCTACGAGCAGTACTTC. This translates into CASSIGGQGYEQYF.